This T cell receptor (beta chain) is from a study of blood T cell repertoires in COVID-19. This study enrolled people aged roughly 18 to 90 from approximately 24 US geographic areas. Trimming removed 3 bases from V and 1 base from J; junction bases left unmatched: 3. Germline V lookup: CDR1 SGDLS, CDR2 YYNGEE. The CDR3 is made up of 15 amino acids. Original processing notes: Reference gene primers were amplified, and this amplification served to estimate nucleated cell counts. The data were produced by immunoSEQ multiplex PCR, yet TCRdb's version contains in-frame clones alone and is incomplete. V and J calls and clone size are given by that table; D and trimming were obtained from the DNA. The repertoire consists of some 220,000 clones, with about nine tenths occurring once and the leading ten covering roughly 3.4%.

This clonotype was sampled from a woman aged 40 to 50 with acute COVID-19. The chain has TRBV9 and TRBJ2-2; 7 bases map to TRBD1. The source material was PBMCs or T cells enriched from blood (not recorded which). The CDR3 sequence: CASSEGARNTGELFF. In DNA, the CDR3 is TGTGCCAGCAGCGAGGGGGCGCGGAACACCGGGGAGCTGTTTTTT.